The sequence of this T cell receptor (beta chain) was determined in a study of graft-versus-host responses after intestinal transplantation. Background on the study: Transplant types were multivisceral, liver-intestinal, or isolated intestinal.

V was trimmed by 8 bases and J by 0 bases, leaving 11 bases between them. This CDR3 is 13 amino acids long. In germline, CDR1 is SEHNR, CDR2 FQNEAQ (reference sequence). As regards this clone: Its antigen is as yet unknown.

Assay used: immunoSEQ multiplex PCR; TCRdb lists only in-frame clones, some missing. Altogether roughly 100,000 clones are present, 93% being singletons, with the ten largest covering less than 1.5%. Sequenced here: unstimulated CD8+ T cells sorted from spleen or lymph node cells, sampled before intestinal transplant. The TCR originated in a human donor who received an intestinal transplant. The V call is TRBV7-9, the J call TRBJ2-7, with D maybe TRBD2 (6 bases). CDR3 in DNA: TGTGCCAGCGAAGACGGGGGCTCCTACGAGCAGTACTTC. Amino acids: CASEDGGSYEQYF.